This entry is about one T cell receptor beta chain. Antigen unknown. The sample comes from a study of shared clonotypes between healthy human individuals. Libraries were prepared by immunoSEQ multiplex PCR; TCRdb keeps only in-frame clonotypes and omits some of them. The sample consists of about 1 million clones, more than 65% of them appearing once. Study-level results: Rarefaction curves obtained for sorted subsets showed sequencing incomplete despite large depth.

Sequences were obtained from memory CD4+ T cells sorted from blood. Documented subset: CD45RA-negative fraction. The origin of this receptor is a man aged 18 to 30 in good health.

The CDR3 region is CASSTGLTSGNTIYF. The CDR3 nucleotides are TGTGCCAGCAGTACAGGACTGACCTCTGGAAACACCATATATTTT. The rearrangement links TRBV9 to TRBJ1-3; a possible D gene is TRBD1 (5 bases). This CDR3 spans 15 amino acids. CDR1 and CDR2 (germline): SGDLS, YYNGEE. V was trimmed by 5 bases and J by 0 bases, leaving 12 bases between them.